A selection of T cell receptor beta chains follows, all from one sample in a study of OX40 agonist ivuxolimab in advanced cancers. The repertoire was sequenced with immunoSEQ multiplex PCR; TCRdb's copy has only in-frame clones and lacks some. The sample consists of approximately 15,000 clones, about 91% of them appearing once. The source material was CD4+ or CD8+ T cells sorted from blood, sampled in a trial of the OX40 agonist ivuxolimab. All receptors derive from an adult with an advanced solid tumor such as melanoma, head and neck, liver or kidney cancer. The CDR3 runs from the conserved cysteine through the conserved F or W. Fields, in order: V gene, clone size, J gene, CDR3 length, D gene, CDR3 protein, CDR3 DNA. The D gene is left open where the match is weak. Part of the rows lack a size; the others show once, few, many or a class for expanded clones.

TRBV19	.	TRBJ1-5	18	TRBD1	CASSTRTGGTSGNQPQHF	TGTGCCAGTAGTACGAGGACAGGGGGTACGTCCGGCAATCAGCCCCAGCATTTT
TRBV27	.	TRBJ2-7	15	.	CASSSKTSTTYEQYF	TGTGCCAGCAGCTCCAAAACTAGCACAACCTACGAGCAGTACTTC
TRBV19	.	TRBJ2-7	15	TRBD2	CASSMRSGGPYEQYF	TGTGCCAGTAGTATGCGGAGCGGGGGTCCCTACGAGCAGTACTTC
TRBV25-1	.	TRBJ2-1	10	.	CASRLNEQFF	TGTGCCAGCAGATTAAATGAGCAGTTCTTC
TRBV4-3	.	TRBJ2-5	17	TRBD2	CASSQDRRGVFQETQYF	TGCGCCAGCAGCCAAGACCGGCGGGGGGTTTTTCAAGAGACCCAGTACTTC
TRBV5-6	.	TRBJ2-7	15	.	CASSWTLSGAYEQYF	TGTGCCAGCAGCTGGACCCTGTCTGGGGCCTACGAGCAGTACTTC
TRBV5-1	.	TRBJ2-7	15	TRBD1	CASSMKQGSSYEQYF	TGCGCCAGCAGCATGAAACAGGGGTCCTCCTACGAGCAGTACTTC
TRBV5-6	.	TRBJ2-3	15	.	CASSSGVREVDTQYF	TGTGCCAGCAGCTCCGGCGTCAGGGAGGTAGATACGCAGTATTTT
TRBV28	.	TRBJ2-3	15	TRBD2	CASSLTSGNANTQYF	TGTGCCAGCAGCTTGACTAGCGGGAATGCGAATACGCAGTATTTT
TRBV4-1	once	TRBJ2-7	15	TRBD1	CASSHLTRDRGEQYF	TGCGCCAGCAGCCACTTAACCAGGGACAGAGGGGAGCAGTACTTC
TRBV6-1	.	TRBJ2-7	15	TRBD1	CASSLGQGPSYEQYF	TGTGCCAGCAGTCTTGGACAGGGGCCCTCCTACGAGCAGTACTTC
TRBV30	.	TRBJ2-7	13	TRBD2	CAWRAGGAYEQYF	TGTGCCTGGAGGGCGGGGGGGGCGTACGAGCAGTACTTC
TRBV5-4	.	TRBJ2-5	12	.	CASSAEKETQYF	TGTGCCAGCAGCGCAGAGAAGGAGACCCAGTACTTC
TRBV19	.	TRBJ2-1	16	.	CASSIGLSASYNEQFF	TGTGCCAGTAGTATCGGGTTGAGCGCTTCCTACAATGAGCAGTTCTTC
TRBV7-3	.	TRBJ1-3	18	.	CASSFRFWVGRLRNTIYF	TGTGCCAGCAGCTTCCGTTTTTGGGTCGGGCGACTTCGAAACACCATATATTTT
TRBV7-2	.	TRBJ2-3	14	.	CASSLVGIKDTQYF	TGTGCCAGCAGCTTAGTAGGGATCAAGGATACGCAGTATTTT
TRBV19	.	TRBJ2-2	13	.	CASNSGLAGELFF	TGTGCCAGTAACTCAGGGCTGGCCGGGGAGCTGTTTTTT
TRBV28	.	TRBJ1-1	13	.	CASSYPGNTEAFF	TGTGCCAGCAGTTACCCGGGGAACACTGAAGCTTTCTTT
TRBV7-9	.	TRBJ2-3	13	.	CASNPDRPDTQYF	TGTGCCAGCAACCCCGACAGACCAGATACGCAGTATTTT
TRBV11-2	.	TRBJ2-7	14	.	CASSWGTGSYEQYF	TGTGCCAGCAGCTGGGGGACGGGCAGCTACGAGCAGTACTTC
TRBV5-8	.	TRBJ2-2	17	.	CASSLEVRVESTGELFF	TGTGCCAGCAGCTTGGAAGTAAGGGTTGAAAGCACCGGGGAGCTGTTTTTT
TRBV6-5	.	TRBJ2-7	13	.	CASRQGPTYEQYF	TGTGCCAGCAGACAGGGACCCACCTACGAGCAGTACTTC
TRBV2	.	TRBJ2-7	15	TRBD2	CASSDLHGGAGEQYF	TGTGCCAGCAGTGACCTCCACGGGGGGGCTGGGGAGCAGTACTTC
TRBV6-4	few	TRBJ2-3	16	TRBD2	CASSEIGGSVGDTQYF	TGTGCCAGCAGTGAGATAGGCGGGAGTGTGGGAGATACGCAGTATTTT
TRBV6-1	.	TRBJ1-1	12	.	CASSGGTPEAFF	TGTGCCAGCAGTGGCGGGACACCAGAAGCTTTCTTT
TRBV13	.	TRBJ2-7	15	TRBD2	CASSWTSGSSYEQYF	TGTGCCAGCAGTTGGACTAGCGGGTCTTCCTACGAGCAGTACTTC
TRBV13	.	TRBJ2-2	12	TRBD1	CASSRTGLELFF	TGTGCCAGCAGCCGGACAGGTCTGGAGCTGTTTTTT
TRBV5-4	.	TRBJ2-7	14	.	CASSLGDRAYEQYF	TGTGCCAGCAGCTTGGGGGACCGAGCCTACGAGCAGTACTTC
TRBV5-6	.	TRBJ2-5	12	.	CASSPAGETQYF	TGTGCCAGCAGCCCGGCGGGGGAGACCCAGTACTTC
TRBV27	.	TRBJ2-7	14	TRBD1	CASSPGGPTYEQYF	TGTGCCAGCAGTCCAGGGGGCCCTACCTACGAGCAGTACTTC
TRBV11-3	.	TRBJ1-1	19	TRBD1	CASSTFRGTGNYANTEAFF	TGTGCCAGCAGCACATTCCGGGGGACAGGGAACTATGCGAACACTGAAGCTTTCTTT
TRBV19	.	TRBJ2-1	14	TRBD2	CASSLAGGINEQFF	TGTGCCAGTAGCCTAGCGGGGGGGATAAATGAGCAGTTCTTC
TRBV15	few	TRBJ2-3	17	.	CATSSPFPEGGTDTQYF	TGTGCCACCAGCAGCCCCTTTCCGGAGGGGGGTACAGATACGCAGTATTTT
TRBV4-1	.	TRBJ1-4	15	TRBD1	CASSQPGTGNEKLFF	TGCGCCAGCAGCCAGCCCGGGACAGGGAATGAAAAACTGTTTTTT
TRBV10-2	.	TRBJ2-7	15	TRBD2	CASREGLAGIYEQYF	TGCGCCAGCAGGGAGGGACTAGCGGGTATCTACGAGCAGTACTTC
TRBV28	.	TRBJ2-7	14	TRBD1	CASRHGTASYEQYF	TGTGCCAGCAGACACGGGACAGCTTCCTACGAGCAGTACTTC
TRBV29-1	.	TRBJ2-6	15	.	CSVYLQGSGANVLTF	TGCAGCGTTTACCTGCAGGGCTCTGGGGCCAACGTCCTGACTTTC
TRBV7-6	.	TRBJ2-7	14	.	CASSLRTGPGEQYF	TGTGCCAGCAGCTTAAGAACAGGGCCTGGTGAGCAGTACTTC
TRBV19	.	TRBJ2-2	15	TRBD1	CASTPGTGGAGELFF	TGTGCCAGTACTCCCGGGACAGGGGGGGCCGGGGAGCTGTTTTTT
TRBV4-1	.	TRBJ2-1	17	.	CASSQEHEQFGVNEQFF	TGCGCCAGCAGCCAAGAGCATGAACAATTTGGGGTCAATGAGCAGTTCTTC
TRBV5-1	.	TRBJ2-1	17	TRBD2	CASSLVYGDYYNNEQFF	TGCGCCAGCAGCTTGGTTTACGGGGACTACTACAACAATGAGCAGTTCTTC
TRBV5-1	.	TRBJ2-5	14	.	CASSPLERTETQYF	TGCGCCAGCAGCCCGCTTGAGCGAACAGAGACCCAGTACTTC
TRBV6-6	.	TRBJ2-5	16	.	CASSSSAPDQGETQYF	TGTGCCAGCAGTTCATCTGCGCCGGACCAGGGAGAGACCCAGTACTTC
TRBV5-4	.	TRBJ2-7	17	TRBD2	CASSRPEEGGPAYEQYF	TGTGCCAGCAGCAGGCCAGAAGAGGGAGGGCCCGCCTACGAGCAGTACTTC
TRBV28	once	TRBJ2-3	18	TRBD2	CASSFRLGGREYTDTQYF	TGTGCCAGCAGTTTTCGCCTTGGTGGGCGGGAGTACACAGATACGCAGTATTTT
TRBV6-5	.	TRBJ2-3	13	TRBD1	CASSYGTADTQYF	TGTGCCAGCAGTTACGGGACAGCCGATACGCAGTATTTT